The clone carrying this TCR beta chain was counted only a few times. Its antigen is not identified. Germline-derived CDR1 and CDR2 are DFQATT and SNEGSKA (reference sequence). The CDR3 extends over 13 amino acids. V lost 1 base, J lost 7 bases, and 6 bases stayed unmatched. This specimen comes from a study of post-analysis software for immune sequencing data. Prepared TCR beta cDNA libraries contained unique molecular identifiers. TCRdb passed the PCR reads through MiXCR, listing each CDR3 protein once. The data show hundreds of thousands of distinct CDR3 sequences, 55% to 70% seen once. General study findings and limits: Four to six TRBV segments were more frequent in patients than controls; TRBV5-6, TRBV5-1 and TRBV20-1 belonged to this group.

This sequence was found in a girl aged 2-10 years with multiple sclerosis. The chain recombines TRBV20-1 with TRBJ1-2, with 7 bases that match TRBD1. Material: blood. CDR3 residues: CSARVEGAGGYTF. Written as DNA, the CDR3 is TGCAGTGCTAGAGTAGAGGGGGCGGGTGGCTACACCTTC.